This T cell receptor beta chain was profiled in a study of cytomegalovirus exposure and HLA in healthy donors. As for the study in general: Unique TCRs numbering about 87 million, obtained from HLA-typed donors, made up an early data release.

Germline CDR1 SGHRS, CDR2 YFSETQ. The CDR3 has 13 residues. Trimming left V 1 base short and J 2 bases short, with 6 bases between. Of note for this clone: Its antigen is still unknown.

Overall study results and limits: As a later analysis revealed, the rate of TCR association differed by HLA locus, with DRB1 most and HLA-C fewest. Evidence from a later analysis indicated that most CMV-associated TCR beta chains looked HLA-restricted.

The PCR had 60 Vbeta and 13 Jbeta primers. Only in-frame clones appear in the TCRdb table, and some are missing; sequencing was by immunoSEQ multiplex PCR. The sample carries 100,000 to 150,000 clones, under 85% recorded once. The chain recombines TRBV5-1 with TRBJ1-2, with D uncertain. Sequencing was performed on PBMCs. The clonotype was recovered from a human donor in good health. CDR3 DNA sequence: TGCGCCAGCAGCTTGTCCAGAAACTATGGCTACACCTTC. This translates into CASSLSRNYGYTF.